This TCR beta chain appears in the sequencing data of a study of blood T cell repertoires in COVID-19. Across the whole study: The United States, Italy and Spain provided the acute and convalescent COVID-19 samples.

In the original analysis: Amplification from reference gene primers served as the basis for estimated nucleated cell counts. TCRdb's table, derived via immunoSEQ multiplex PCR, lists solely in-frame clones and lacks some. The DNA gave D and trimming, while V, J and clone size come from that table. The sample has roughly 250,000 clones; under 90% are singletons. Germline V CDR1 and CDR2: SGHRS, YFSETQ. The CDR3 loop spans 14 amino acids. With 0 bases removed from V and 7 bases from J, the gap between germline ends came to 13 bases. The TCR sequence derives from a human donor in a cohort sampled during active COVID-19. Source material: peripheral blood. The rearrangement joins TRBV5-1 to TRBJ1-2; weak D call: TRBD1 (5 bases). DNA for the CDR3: TGCGCCAGCAGCTTGGACTTGGGGCGTCGTGGCTACACCTTC. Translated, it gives CASSLDLGRRGYTF.